In its sample, the clone carrying this TCR beta chain was seen a few times. Its antigen is not identified. Germline CDR1 reads LGHNA; CDR2 reads YSLEER. This CDR3 contains 15 residues. The study treated chemo-refractory metastatic non-small-cell lung cancer patients with focal radiation plus ipilimumab CTLA-4 blockade. The record originates from a study of radiotherapy plus CTLA-4 blockade in lung cancer. Whole-study context: Objective responses were documented in around 18% of patients, with disease control in 31%. Notes on the study in general: After radiotherapy and ipilimumab, tumor-derived clones expanded in peripheral blood. Dynamics of early blood T cell clones, together with interferon-beta, were reportedly the best predictors of response.

The assay was immunoSEQ multiplex PCR, and TCRdb's table has in-frame clones only and misses some. The sample holds 90,000 to 100,000 clones, around 79% seen once. This specimen was peripheral blood, taken from a patient treated with radiotherapy plus ipilimumab. This receptor was identified in a human donor with non-small cell lung cancer who had a partial response to radiotherapy plus ipilimumab. Some clones in this sample may be carry-over from other donors' samples. This chain connects TRBV4-3 to TRBJ2-5; D possibly corresponds to TRBD1 (6 bases). The J call may be faulty, since TRBJ2-7 better matches the DNA end. Here the CDR3 DNA reads TGCGCCAGCAGCCAGGTACACACAGGGTTCTACGAGCAGTACTTC. It codes for CASSQVHTGFYEQYF.